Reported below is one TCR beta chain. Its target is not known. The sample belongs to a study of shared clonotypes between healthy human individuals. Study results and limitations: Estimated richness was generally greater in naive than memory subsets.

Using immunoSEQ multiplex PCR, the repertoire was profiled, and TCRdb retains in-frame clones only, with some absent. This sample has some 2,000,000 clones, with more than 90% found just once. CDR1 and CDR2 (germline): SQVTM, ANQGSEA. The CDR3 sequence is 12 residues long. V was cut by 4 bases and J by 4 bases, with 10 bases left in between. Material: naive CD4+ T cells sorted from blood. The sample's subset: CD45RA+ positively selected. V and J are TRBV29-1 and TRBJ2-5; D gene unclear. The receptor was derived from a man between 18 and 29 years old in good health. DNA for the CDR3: TGCAGCGTTGGGCTAGATGCAGAGACCCAGTACTTC. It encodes CSVGLDAETQYF.